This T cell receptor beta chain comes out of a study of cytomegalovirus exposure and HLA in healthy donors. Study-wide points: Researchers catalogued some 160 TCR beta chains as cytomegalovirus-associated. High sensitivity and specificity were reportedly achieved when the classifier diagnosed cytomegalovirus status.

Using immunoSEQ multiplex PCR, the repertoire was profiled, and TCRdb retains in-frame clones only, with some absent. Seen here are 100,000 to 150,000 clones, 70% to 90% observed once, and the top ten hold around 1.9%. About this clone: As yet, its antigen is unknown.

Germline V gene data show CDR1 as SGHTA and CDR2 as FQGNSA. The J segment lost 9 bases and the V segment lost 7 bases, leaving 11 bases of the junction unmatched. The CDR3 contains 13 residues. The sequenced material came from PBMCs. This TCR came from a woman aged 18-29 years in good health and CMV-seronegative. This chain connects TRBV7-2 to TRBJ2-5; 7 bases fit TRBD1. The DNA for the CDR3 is TGTGCCAGCAACTACGACAGGGCTGAACCCCAGTACTTC. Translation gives CASNYDRAEPQYF. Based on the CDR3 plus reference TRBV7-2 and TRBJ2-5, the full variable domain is GAGVSQSPSNKVTEKGKDVELRCDPISGHTALYWYRQSLGQGLEFLIYFQGNSAPDKSGLPSDRFSAERTGGSVSTLTIQRTQQEDSAVYLCASNYDRAEPQYFGPGTRLLVL.